The present entry profiles one T cell receptor beta chain with its context. Its target antigen remains unknown. Base-call qualities are not available, and no considerably larger clone is one nucleotide away. These data originate in a study of OX40 agonist ivuxolimab in advanced cancers. Some background on the complete study: Ivuxolimab was an agonistic, fully human IgG2 monoclonal antibody directed against OX40 (CD134), a costimulatory receptor. Intravenous ivuxolimab was administered to patients every 2 weeks at six dose levels: 0.01, 0.1, 0.3, 1.5, 3 and 10 mg/kg. Of the 50 to 55 patients in dose escalation, approximately 20 had hepatocellular carcinoma, about 15 had melanoma, 9 had renal cell carcinoma and 9 had head and neck cancer. In the dose-escalation cohort, approximately 80% of patients were male, and the mean age was 60 years with a range of about 20 to 79. Prior anti-PD-1, anti-PD-L1 or anti-CTLA-4 therapy was permitted, and checkpoint inhibitors had been received by roughly 42% of dose-escalation patients. Partial responses occurred in three dose-escalation patients, of whom one had hepatocellular carcinoma and two had cutaneous melanoma. The purpose of peripheral TCRbeta sequencing was to test whether ivuxolimab changed TCR sequence diversity and led to clonal T-cell expansion. The monotherapy dose-escalation portion (N ≈ 52 patients) of the phase I ivuxolimab trial is reported in the paper.

Genomic DNA was extracted from sorted cells for sequencing of the TCRbeta CDR3 region. The immunoSEQ Assay was used for sequencing of TCRbeta CDR3 regions. Drawn from immuneACCESS, this table holds only the in-frame rearrangements with V and J called that TCRdb kept. Clones are partly lost; checked studies trace under half to an unresolved V gene and leave the rest unexplained. The sample includes some 41,000 clones, with roughly 86% observed a single time. The ten largest clonotypes hold around 3.4% of the sample. Inclusive of the bounding cysteine and phenylalanine, the CDR3 is 12 residues long. This entry keeps only the CDR3 DNA: 36 bases, framed from base 1. The V end loses 4 bases and the J end loses 6 bases, and a stretch of 7 bases separates them. CDR1 and CDR2 (SGHTA, FQGNSA) derive from the germline V gene. Findings and caveats that apply to the study as a whole: After ivuxolimab, more expanded clones were found on average in CD8+ T cells than in CD4+ T cells. In the 0.1-3.0 mg/kg groups, partial responders had among the lowest normalized peripheral clonal expansion, particularly in CD8+ T cells. At doses of 0.1 to 3.0 mg/kg, clonal expansion of both CD4+ and CD8+ T cells in blood was seen between baseline and week 6. Antigen specificity was not determined for the clonally expanded peripheral T cells. Low levels of normalized T-cell clonal expansion were also seen in some patients who did not respond.

The trial excluded patients who had a history of autoimmune disease or who were on systemic immunosuppression. Peripheral blood for TCR sequencing was collected from all dose cohorts at baseline, on cycle 4 day 1, and on cycle 7 day 1. The samples were taken from a phase I, first-in-human, multicenter, open-label dose-escalation trial of ivuxolimab. Adults with locally advanced or metastatic melanoma, renal cell, hepatocellular, or head and neck squamous cell carcinoma were enrolled in the trial. Before TCR sequencing, CD4+ and CD8+ T cells were separately sorted from peripheral blood. The chain links TRBV7-2 with TRBJ1-5, and perhaps TRBD1 as D gene, on 5 matching bases. The specimen comprised CD4+ or CD8+ T cells sorted from blood, sampled in a trial of the OX40 agonist ivuxolimab. The source of this sequence is an adult with an advanced solid tumor such as melanoma, head and neck, liver or kidney cancer. The bases read TGTGCCAGCAGCTCACAGGCTCAGCCCCAGCATTTT. Protein translation: CASSSQAQPQHF.